Sequencing of this TCR beta chain was carried out in a study of Ad26.COV2.S vaccination and SARS-CoV-2 variants. Across the whole study: Participants got Ad26.COV2.S intramuscularly, once or twice 56 days apart. Overall study findings and caveats: Spike-specific responses of CD8+ and CD4+ T cells were reported to display substantial breadth after vaccination. While placebo recipients had lower spike-specific TCR breadth, vaccine recipients had more.

Generated by immunoSEQ multiplex PCR, the TCRdb table keeps only in-frame clones and is missing some. Here the sample spans 440,000 or so clones, nearly 90% being singletons. Treatment described: some 20 received Ad26.COV2.S at low or high dose, single or two shots; 5 received placebo; per-sample allocation not given. Sampling happened 63 days after the first vaccine or placebo injection. Worth noting for this clone: Its antigen is currently unknown.

The CDR3 contains 15 residues. Trimming stripped 3 bases from V and 6 bases from J, with 17 bases between. Germline assignment: CDR1 SGHAT and CDR2 FQNNGV. The clonotype originates from a person between 18 and 65 years old who received the Ad26.COV2.S COVID-19 vaccine or a placebo. This specimen consisted of peripheral blood, obtained in a trial of Ad26.COV2.S vaccine versus placebo. The chain links TRBV11-2 to TRBJ1-1, with D possibly TRBD1 on 6 matching bases. CDR3 bases: TGTGCCAGCAGCTTTGCGACAGGATGGACCTCTGAAGCTTTCTTT. It encodes CASSFATGWTSEAFF.